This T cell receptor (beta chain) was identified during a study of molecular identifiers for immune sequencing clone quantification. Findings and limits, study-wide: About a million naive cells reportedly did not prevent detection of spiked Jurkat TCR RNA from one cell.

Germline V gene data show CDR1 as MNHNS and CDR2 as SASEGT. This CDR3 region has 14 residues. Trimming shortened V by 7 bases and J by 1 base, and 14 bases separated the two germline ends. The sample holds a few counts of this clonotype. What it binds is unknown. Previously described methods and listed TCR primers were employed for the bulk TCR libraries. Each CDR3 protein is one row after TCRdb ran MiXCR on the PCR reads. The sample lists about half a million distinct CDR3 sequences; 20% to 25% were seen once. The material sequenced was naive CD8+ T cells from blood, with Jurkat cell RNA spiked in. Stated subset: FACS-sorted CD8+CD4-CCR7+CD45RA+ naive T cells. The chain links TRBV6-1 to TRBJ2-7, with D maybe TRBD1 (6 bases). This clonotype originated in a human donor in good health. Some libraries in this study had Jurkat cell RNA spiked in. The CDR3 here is CASNRLDRSYEQYF. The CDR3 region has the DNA TGTGCCAGCAACAGACTGGACAGATCCTACGAGCAGTACTTC.